Below, one T cell receptor beta chain is given with its context. This record belongs to a study of T cells in Graves' hyperthyroidism and ophthalmopathy. Study background: Pretreatment peripheral blood was obtained at initial diagnosis.

Researchers took RNA transcripts and amplified the TCR beta CDR3 regions from them. TCR CDR3 regions were first amplified by RT-PCR with HTBI primers. Via MiXCR, TCRdb re-called the multiplex PCR reads, giving one row per CDR3 protein. The sample holds hundreds of thousands of distinct CDR3 sequences, around 38% seen once. Stable Graves' hyperthyroidism denoted no ophthalmopathy progression over 18 months. Uncontrolled infection, other autoimmune disease, pregnancy or lactation barred patients from enrollment. In making diagnoses, clinical symptoms, serum thyroxine and TRAb, thyroid ultrasound and orbital computed tomography were all used. The CDR3 totals 15 residues. CDR1 is SQVTM, CDR2 ANQGSEA, per germline. J lost 9 bases, V lost 4 bases, and 14 bases had no gene match.

This clonotype was sampled from a man between 18 and 35 years old with Graves' hyperthyroidism. V usage is TRBV29-1 and J usage is TRBJ2-1; 8 nucleotides line up with TRBD2. Sequenced material: blood. CDR3 DNA: TGCAGCGTTGCCGGTAGGGCTAGCGGGTGGGGTGAGCAGTTCTTC. Its protein product is CSVAGRASGWGEQFF.